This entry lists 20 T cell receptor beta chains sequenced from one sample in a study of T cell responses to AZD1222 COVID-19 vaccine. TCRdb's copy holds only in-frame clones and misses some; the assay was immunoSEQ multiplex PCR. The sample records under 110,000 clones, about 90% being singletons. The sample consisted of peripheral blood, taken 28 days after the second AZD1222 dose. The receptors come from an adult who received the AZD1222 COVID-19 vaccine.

CDR3 DNA: TGTGCCAGCTCAGACAGGGCCTCCTACGAGCAGTACTTC. Its protein product is CASSDRASYEQYF. The chain uses TRBV18 and TRBJ2-7; 7 bases align to TRBD1. V gave up 5 bases and J gave up 0 bases; unmatched junction bases: 1. Germline V gene data show CDR1 as KGHSH and CDR2 as LQKENI. The CDR3 covers 13 residues.

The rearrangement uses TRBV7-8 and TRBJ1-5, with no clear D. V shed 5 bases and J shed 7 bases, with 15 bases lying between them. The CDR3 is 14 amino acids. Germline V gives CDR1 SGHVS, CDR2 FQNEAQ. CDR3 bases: TGTGCCAGCAGCCCCCGCGAAGGGCGACAGCCCCAGCATTTT. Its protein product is CASSPREGRQPQHF.

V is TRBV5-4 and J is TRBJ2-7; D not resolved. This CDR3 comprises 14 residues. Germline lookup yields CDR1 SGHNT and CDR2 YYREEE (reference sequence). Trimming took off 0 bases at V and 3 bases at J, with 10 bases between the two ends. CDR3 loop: CASSLGGFLYEQYF. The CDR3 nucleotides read TGTGCCAGCAGCTTGGGTGGATTCCTCTACGAGCAGTACTTC. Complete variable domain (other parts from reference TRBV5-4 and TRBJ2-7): ETGVTQSPTHLIKTRGQQVTLRCSSQSGHNTVSWYQQALGQGPQFIFQYYREEENGRGNFPPRFSGLQFPNYSSELNVNALELDDSALYLCASSLGGFLYEQYFGPGTRLTVT.

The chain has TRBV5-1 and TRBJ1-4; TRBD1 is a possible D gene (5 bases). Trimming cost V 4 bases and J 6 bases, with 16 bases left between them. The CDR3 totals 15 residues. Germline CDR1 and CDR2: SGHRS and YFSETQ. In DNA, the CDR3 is TGCGCCAGCAGCCGGGGGGACGGAGGACATGAAAAACTGTTTTTT. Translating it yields CASSRGDGGHEKLFF.

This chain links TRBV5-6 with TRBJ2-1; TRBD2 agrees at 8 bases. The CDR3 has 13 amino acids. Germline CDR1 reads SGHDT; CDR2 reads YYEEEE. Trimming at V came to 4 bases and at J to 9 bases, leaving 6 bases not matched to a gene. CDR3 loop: CASSRAGGGEQFF. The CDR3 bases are TGTGCCAGCAGCAGGGCGGGGGGCGGTGAGCAGTTCTTC.

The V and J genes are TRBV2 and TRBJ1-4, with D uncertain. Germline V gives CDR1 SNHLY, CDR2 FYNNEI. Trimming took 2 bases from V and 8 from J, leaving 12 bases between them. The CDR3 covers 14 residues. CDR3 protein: CASSESLAREKLFF. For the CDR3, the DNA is TGTGCCAGCAGTGAAAGTTTGGCACGAGAAAAACTGTTTTTT.

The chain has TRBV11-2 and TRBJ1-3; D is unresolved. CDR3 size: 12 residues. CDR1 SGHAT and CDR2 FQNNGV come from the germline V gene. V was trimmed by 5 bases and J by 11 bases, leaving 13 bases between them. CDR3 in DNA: TGTGCCAGCAGCAATACAGAGCTGGCCATATATTTT. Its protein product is CASSNTELAIYF.

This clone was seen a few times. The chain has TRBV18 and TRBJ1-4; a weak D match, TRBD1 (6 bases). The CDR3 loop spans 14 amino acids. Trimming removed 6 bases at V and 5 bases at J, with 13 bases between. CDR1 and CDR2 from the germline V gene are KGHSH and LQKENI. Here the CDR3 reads CASSSGAGNEKLFF. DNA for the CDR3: TGTGCCAGCTCCTCGGGGGCCGGAAATGAAAAACTGTTTTTT.

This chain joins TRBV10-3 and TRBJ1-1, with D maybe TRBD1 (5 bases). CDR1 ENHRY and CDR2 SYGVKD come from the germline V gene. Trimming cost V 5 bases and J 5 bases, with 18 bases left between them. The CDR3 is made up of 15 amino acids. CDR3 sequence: CAISTPGGVGTEAFF. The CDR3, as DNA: TGTGCCATCAGTACCCCGGGGGGGGTGGGGACTGAAGCTTTCTTT.

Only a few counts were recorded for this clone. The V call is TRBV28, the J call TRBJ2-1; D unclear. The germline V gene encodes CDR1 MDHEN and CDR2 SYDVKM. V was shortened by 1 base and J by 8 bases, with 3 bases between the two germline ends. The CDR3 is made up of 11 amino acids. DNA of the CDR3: TGTGCCAGCAGTTTATCAGATGAGCAGTTCTTC. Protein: CASSLSDEQFF.

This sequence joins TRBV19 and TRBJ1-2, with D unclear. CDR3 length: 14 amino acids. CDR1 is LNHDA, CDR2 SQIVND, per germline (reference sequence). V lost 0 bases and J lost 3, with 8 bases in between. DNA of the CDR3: TGTGCCAGTAGTATAGATCGGGCAGACTATGGCTACACCTTC. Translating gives CASSIDRADYGYTF.

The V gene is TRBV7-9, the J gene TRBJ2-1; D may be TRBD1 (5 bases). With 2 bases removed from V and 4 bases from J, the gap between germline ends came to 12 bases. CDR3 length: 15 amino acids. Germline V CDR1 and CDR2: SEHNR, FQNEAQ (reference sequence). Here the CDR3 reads CASSLRQMTYNEQFF. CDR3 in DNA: TGTGCCAGCAGCTTAAGACAGATGACTTACAATGAGCAGTTCTTC.

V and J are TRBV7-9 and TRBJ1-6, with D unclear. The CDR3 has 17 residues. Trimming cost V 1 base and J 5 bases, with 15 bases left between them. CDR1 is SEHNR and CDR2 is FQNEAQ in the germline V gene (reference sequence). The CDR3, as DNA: TGTGCCAGCAGCTTAGATTTGGGGTGGTCGGATAATTCACCCCTCCACTTT. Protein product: CASSLDLGWSDNSPLHF. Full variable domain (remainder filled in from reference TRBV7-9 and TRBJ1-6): DTGVSQNPRHKITKRGQNVTFRCDPISEHNRLYWYRQTLGQGPEFLTYFQNEAQLEKSRLLSDRFSAERPKGSFSTLEIQRTEQGDSAMYLCASSLDLGWSDNSPLHFGNGTRLTVT.

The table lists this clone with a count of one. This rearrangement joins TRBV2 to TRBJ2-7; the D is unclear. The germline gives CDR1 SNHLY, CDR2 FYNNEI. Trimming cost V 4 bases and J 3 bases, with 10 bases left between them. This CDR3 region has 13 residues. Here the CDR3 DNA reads TGTGCCAGCAGTGCAATATCTTACTACGAGCAGTACTTC. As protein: CASSAISYYEQYF.

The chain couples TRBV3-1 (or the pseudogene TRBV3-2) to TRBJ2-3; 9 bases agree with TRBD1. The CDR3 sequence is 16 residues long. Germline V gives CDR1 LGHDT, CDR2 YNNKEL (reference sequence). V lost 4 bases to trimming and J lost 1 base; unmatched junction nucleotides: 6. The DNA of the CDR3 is TGTGCCAGCAGCCCTACCACAGGGGGCGGCACAGATACGCAGTATTTT. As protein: CASSPTTGGGTDTQYF.

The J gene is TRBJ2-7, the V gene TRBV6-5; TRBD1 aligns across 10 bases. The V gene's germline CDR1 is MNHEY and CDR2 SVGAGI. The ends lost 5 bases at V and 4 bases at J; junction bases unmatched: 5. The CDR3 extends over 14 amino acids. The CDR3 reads CASSPRTGGYEQYF. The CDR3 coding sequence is TGTGCCAGCAGTCCACGGACAGGGGGATACGAGCAGTACTTC.

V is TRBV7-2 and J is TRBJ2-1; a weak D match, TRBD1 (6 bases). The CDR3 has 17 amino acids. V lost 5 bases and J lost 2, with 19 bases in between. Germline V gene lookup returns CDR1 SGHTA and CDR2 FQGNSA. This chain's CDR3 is CASSPQHRTETYNEQFF. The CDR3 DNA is TGTGCCAGCAGCCCCCAACACCGGACAGAGACCTACAATGAGCAGTTCTTC.

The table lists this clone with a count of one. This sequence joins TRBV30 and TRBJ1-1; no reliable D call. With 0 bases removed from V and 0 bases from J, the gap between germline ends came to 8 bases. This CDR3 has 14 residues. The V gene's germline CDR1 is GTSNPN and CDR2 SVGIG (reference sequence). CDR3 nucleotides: TGTGCCTGGAGTGTGTCCGAATTGAACACTGAAGCTTTCTTT. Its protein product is CAWSVSELNTEAFF. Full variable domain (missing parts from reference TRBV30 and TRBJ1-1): SQTIHQWPATLVQPVGSPLSLECTVEGTSNPNLYWYRQAAGRGLQLLFYSVGIGQISSEVPQNLSASRPQDRQFILSSKKLLLSDSGFYLCAWSVSELNTEAFFGQGTRLTVV.

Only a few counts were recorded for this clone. The CDR3 DNA follows: TGTGCCAGCAGCTCCTCTGGGGAAGGCAATGAGCAGTTCTTC. Translating it yields CASSSSGEGNEQFF. The chain carries TRBV6-5 and TRBJ2-1; the D is unclear. The V gene lost 6 bases and the J gene lost 6 bases, with 15 bases spanning the gap. The CDR3 runs to 14 residues. CDR1 is MNHEY and CDR2 is SVGAGI in the germline V gene.

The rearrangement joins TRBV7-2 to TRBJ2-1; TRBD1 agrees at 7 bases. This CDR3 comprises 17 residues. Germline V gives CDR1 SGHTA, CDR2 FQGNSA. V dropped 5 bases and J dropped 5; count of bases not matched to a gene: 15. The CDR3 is CASSPIGWQGDHNEQFF. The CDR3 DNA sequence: TGTGCCAGCAGCCCTATCGGGTGGCAGGGGGACCACAATGAGCAGTTCTTC.